One and the same sample provided the 2 T cell receptor beta chains below, sequenced in a study of blood T cells in healthy people across ages. Through a sample-barcoded 5' primer and a J-beta primer mix, a second PCR was run for roughly 7 to 11 cycles. TCRdb independently ran MiXCR on the 5' RACE reads; one entry per CDR3 protein. Found here are about 1 million distinct CDR3 sequences, 20% to 25% of them singletons; the top ten hold less than 0.85%. The sample was also reused in another study, on T cells of mothers and their children.

Material for sequencing was blood. Receptors originate from a girl aged 2 to 9 in good health.

This clonotype was recorded a few times. The J gene is TRBJ2-4, the V gene TRBV14; D call uncertain. Germline CDR1 is SGHDN and CDR2 is FVKESK. Trimming took 1 base from V and 2 from J, leaving 6 bases between them. CDR3 length: 14 amino acids. CDR3 sequence reads: CASSQGVSKNIQYF. For the CDR3, the DNA is TGTGCCAGCAGCCAAGGGGTTTCCAAAAACATTCAGTACTTC. The full variable domain, completed using reference TRBV14 and TRBJ2-4, is EAGVTQFPSHSVIEKGQTVTLRCDPISGHDNLYWYRRVMGKEIKFLLHFVKESKQDESGMPNNRFLAERTGGTYSTLKVQPAELEDSGVYFCASSQGVSKNIQYFGAGTRLSVL.

In this sample, this clonotype turned up a few times. V and J are TRBV7-6 and TRBJ2-1, with TRBD2 matching 9 bases. This CDR3 has 17 residues. Germline V gene lookup returns CDR1 SGHVS and CDR2 FNYEAQ. V shed 4 bases and J 9 bases; nucleotides not matched to a gene: 16. For the CDR3, the DNA is TGTGCCAGCAGCTCCTCGCAGGGTAGCGGGAGTTTTGGTGAGCAGTTCTTC. Its translation is CASSSSQGSGSFGEQFF.